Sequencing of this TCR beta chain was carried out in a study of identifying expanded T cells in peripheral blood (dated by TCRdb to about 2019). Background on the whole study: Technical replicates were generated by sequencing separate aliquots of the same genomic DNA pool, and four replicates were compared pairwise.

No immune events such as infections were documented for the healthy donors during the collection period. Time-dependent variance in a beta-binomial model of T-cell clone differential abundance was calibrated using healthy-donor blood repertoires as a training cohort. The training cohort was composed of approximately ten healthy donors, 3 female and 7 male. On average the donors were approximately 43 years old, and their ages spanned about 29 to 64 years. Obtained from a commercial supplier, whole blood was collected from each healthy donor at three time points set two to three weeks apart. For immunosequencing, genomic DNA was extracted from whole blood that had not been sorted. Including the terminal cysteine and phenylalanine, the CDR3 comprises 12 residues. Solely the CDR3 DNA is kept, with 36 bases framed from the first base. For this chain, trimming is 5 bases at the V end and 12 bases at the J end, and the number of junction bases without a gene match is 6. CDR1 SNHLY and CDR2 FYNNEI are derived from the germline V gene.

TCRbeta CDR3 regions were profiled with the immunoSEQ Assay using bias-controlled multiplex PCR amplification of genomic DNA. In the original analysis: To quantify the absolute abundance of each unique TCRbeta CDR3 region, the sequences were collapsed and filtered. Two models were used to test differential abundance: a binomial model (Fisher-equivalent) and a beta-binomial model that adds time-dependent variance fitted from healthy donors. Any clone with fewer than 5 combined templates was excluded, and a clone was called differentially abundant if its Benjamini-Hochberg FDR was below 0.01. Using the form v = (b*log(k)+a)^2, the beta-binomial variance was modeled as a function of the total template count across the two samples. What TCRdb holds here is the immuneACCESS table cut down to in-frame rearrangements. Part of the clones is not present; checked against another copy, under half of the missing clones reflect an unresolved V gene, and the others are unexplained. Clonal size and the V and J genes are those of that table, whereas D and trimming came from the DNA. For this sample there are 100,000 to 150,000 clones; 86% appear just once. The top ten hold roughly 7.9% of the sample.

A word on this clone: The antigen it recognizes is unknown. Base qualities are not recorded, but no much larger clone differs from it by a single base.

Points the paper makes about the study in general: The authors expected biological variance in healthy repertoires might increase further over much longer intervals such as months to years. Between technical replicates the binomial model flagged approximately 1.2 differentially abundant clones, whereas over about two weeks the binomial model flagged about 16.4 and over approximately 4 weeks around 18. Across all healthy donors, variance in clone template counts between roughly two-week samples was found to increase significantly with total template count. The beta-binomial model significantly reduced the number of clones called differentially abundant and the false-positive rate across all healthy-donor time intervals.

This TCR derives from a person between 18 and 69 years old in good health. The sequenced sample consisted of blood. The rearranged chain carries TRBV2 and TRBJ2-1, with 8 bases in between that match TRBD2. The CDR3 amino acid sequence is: CASSSGTSRQFF. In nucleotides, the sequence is TGTGCCAGCAGTTCCGGGACTAGTAGGCAGTTCTTC.